This T cell receptor beta chain was observed in a study of cytomegalovirus exposure and HLA in healthy donors. Whole-study context: According to later analysis, the same platform produced the 130 or so validation and about 630 first-cohort repertoires.

Germline values: CDR1 MGHRA, CDR2 YSYEKL. V lost 0 bases to trimming and J lost 6 bases, with 12 bases between them. The CDR3 loop spans 14 amino acids. Only in-frame clones appear in the TCRdb table, and some are missing; sequencing was by immunoSEQ multiplex PCR. The table has roughly 70,000 clones, 70% to 90% seen once. The donors formed part of the roughly 120-subject validation cohort, distinct from the approximately 630-subject first cohort. This chain connects TRBV4-1 to TRBJ2-7; no firm D call. The clonotype was recovered from a woman in her late teens or twenties in good health and CMV-seropositive. Sequenced: PBMCs. CDR3 amino acids: CASSQDGLVTEQYF. DNA for the CDR3: TGCGCCAGCAGCCAAGACGGGTTAGTAACCGAGCAGTACTTC.